The 8 T cell receptor beta chains below come from one sample, sequenced in a study of shared T cell receptors in the human thymus. The protocol was immunoSEQ multiplex PCR, while the TCRdb copy is restricted to in-frame clones and leaves out a portion. The data hold hundreds of thousands of clones, with about 90% observed a single time. This sample was also put to use in a study of human thymus T cells.

The sample comprised thymocytes. Source of these receptors: a boy in the first two years of life with a congenital heart defect.

This clone was counted once. The chain uses TRBV12-5 and TRBJ2-5; the D gene is possibly TRBD1 (5 bases). V lost 6 bases and J lost 7, with 15 bases in between. The CDR3 has 13 amino acids. Per the germline V gene, CDR1 is LGHNT and CDR2 is FRNRAP. The CDR3 here is CASGIRALGTQYF. CDR3 in DNA: TGTGCTAGTGGCATCAGGGCCCTGGGGACCCAGTACTTC.

The chain joins TRBV11-2 to TRBJ2-1; weak D call: TRBD2 (6 bases). V dropped 5 bases and J dropped 5 bases, with 28 bases sitting between them. Germline CDR1 is SGHAT and CDR2 is FQNNGV. The length of the CDR3 is 19 residues. CDR3 DNA: TGTGCCAGCAGCGTTTGGCCGGGATATCGGGGGTTGGGTGACAATGAGCAGTTCTTC. It encodes CASSVWPGYRGLGDNEQFF.

V gene TRBV15 combines with J gene TRBJ1-2, with D tentatively TRBD1 (5 bases). Per the germline V gene, CDR1 is LNHNV and CDR2 is YYDKDF (reference sequence). This CDR3 has 12 amino acids. The germline V and J ends were trimmed by 1 base and 10 bases, with 10 bases remaining between them. The CDR3 nucleotides are TGTGCCACCAGCAGAGGGGAAGGGGCCTACACCTTC. It is translated as CATSRGEGAYTF.

The V and J genes are TRBV5-6 and TRBJ1-4, with 10 bases fitting TRBD1. Germline CDR1 is SGHDT and CDR2 is YYEEEE. Germline trimming cut 4 bases from V and 0 bases from J; bases unmatched to any gene: 12. The CDR3 consists of 19 residues. This chain's CDR3 is CASSLGGQGVLATNEKLFF. CDR3 nucleotides: TGTGCCAGCAGCCTGGGCGGACAGGGGGTCCTTGCAACTAATGAAAAACTGTTTTTT.

The V and J genes are TRBV4-1 and TRBJ2-3, with 10 nucleotides matching TRBD2. V shed 1 base, J shed 2 bases, and the junction held 3 bases outside the gene matches. The CDR3 length is 16 residues. CDR1 is MGHRA, CDR2 YSYEKL, per germline. CDR3 nucleotides: TGCGCCAGCAGCCAAGGCAGCGGGAGGGCCACAGATACGCAGTATTTT. This encodes CASSQGSGRATDTQYF.

This rearrangement joins TRBV28 to TRBJ1-4, with no clear D. Germline V gives CDR1 MDHEN, CDR2 SYDVKM. Trimming stripped 4 bases from V and 3 bases from J, with 15 bases between. The CDR3 spans 16 residues. For the CDR3, the DNA is TGTGCCAGCAGTTCCAGGCGGGCACAGTCTAATGAAAAACTGTTTTTT. Residues: CASSSRRAQSNEKLFF.

V gene TRBV29-1 combines with J gene TRBJ1-2; 10 bases align to TRBD1. Unmatched junction bases numbered 7, after V lost 1 base and J lost 8 bases. Germline values: CDR1 SQVTM, CDR2 ANQGSEA. The CDR3 covers 14 residues. The CDR3 region is CSVEVPGQGGGYTF. CDR3 DNA: TGCAGCGTTGAAGTTCCCGGACAGGGGGGAGGCTACACCTTC.

This clone has just a few counts. V is TRBV28 and J is TRBJ1-3; a possible D gene is TRBD1 (6 bases). V was shortened by 8 bases and J by 1 base, with 18 bases between the two germline ends. The CDR3 runs to 16 residues. The germline V gene has CDR1 MDHEN and CDR2 SYDVKM. CDR3 protein: CASGRHRVKSGNTIYF. CDR3 bases: TGTGCCAGCGGCCGACACAGGGTTAAGTCTGGAAACACCATATATTTT.